This is a list of T cell receptor beta chains from one sample in a study of chemoradiotherapy in HPV16-positive cancers. Repertoires were generated with immunoSEQ multiplex PCR, while TCRdb's copy carries only in-frame clones and drops some. The data contain approximately 12,000 clones, 70% to 90% of them singletons. Sample: blood, taken from a patient who underwent chemoradiotherapy. Source of these receptors: a human donor with HPV-associated anogenital cancer. Both conserved end residues are part of each CDR3. The D gene is left open where the match is weak. The listing skips clone size in some rows; elsewhere it reads once, few, many or a size class.

>TRBJ2-2|TRBV7-9|NA|NA
CASSYGRTPWTGELFF
TGTGCCAGCAGCTATGGAAGGACTCCTTGGACCGGGGAGCTGTTTTTT
>TRBJ1-1|TRBV11-2|NA|NA
CASSKLRGRSGTEAFF
TGTGCCAGCAGTAAACTCCGGGGCCGGTCGGGCACTGAAGCTTTCTTT
>TRBJ1-1|TRBV6-5|NA|NA
CASSPGGNTEAFF
TGTGCCAGCAGCCCCGGGGGGAACACTGAAGCTTTCTTT
>TRBJ1-4|TRBV11-2|once|NA
CASSSPGQVEKLFF
TGTGCCAGCAGCTCGCCGGGGCAAGTAGAAAAACTGTTTTTT
>TRBJ2-5|TRBV6-1|NA|NA
CATTLIGTQYF
TGTGCCACCACACTCATAGGGACCCAGTACTTC
>TRBJ2-3|TRBV2|NA|NA
CASRVDSAIRTDTQYF
TGTGCCAGCAGAGTGGACAGTGCTATACGCACAGATACGCAGTATTTT
>TRBJ1-2|TRBV7-2|NA|NA
CASSLEYRAYGYTF
TGTGCCAGCAGCTTAGAGTACAGAGCCTATGGCTACACCTTC
>TRBJ1-6|TRBV7-3|few|NA
CASSGQKTATSSYNSPLHF
TGTGCCAGCAGCGGGCAGAAGACAGCGACCAGCTCCTATAATTCACCCCTCCACTTT
>TRBJ1-1|TRBV7-2|NA|NA
CASSSQGPTNTEAFF
TGTGCCAGCAGCTCACAGGGACCTACGAACACTGAAGCTTTCTTT
>TRBJ1-2|TRBV6-6|few|TRBD1
CASSHQGQPNYGYTF
TGTGCCAGCAGCCACCAGGGACAGCCCAACTATGGCTACACCTTC
>TRBJ2-1|TRBV6-5|NA|NA
CASSYSDYNEQFF
TGTGCCAGCAGTTACTCCGATTACAATGAGCAGTTCTTC
>TRBJ1-1|TRBV6-1|few|NA
CASIRGTEAFF
TGTGCCAGCATCCGGGGCACTGAAGCTTTCTTT
>TRBJ1-6|TRBV21-1|NA|NA
CASRRNREGDSPLHF
TGTGCCAGCAGGAGGAACAGGGAGGGGGATTCACCCCTCCACTTT
>TRBJ2-3|TRBV7-2|NA|TRBD1
CASSTGGLFAPDTQYF
TGTGCCAGCAGCACAGGGGGACTCTTTGCCCCCGATACGCAGTATTTT
>TRBJ1-2|TRBV6-1|NA|NA
CASVAGFSLNYGYTF
NA
>TRBJ1-2|TRBV7-2|once|NA
CASSLASQGSGGYTF
TGTGCCAGCAGCTTAGCCTCACAGGGTTCGGGTGGCTACACCTTC
>TRBJ2-5|TRBV2|NA|TRBD2
CASSGLAGGLETQYF
TGTGCCAGCAGTGGACTAGCGGGGGGTCTGGAGACCCAGTACTTC